Listed below are T cell receptor beta chains from one sample, sequenced in a study of cytomegalovirus exposure and HLA in healthy donors. Produced via immunoSEQ multiplex PCR; TCRdb's table is partial and in-frame only. The sample contains some 100,000 clones, about four fifths of which appear only once. Sequencing used PBMCs. Receptors were obtained from an older woman in good health and CMV-seropositive. Each CDR3 is given with its conserved first and last residue. The D gene is left open where the match is weak. Size is stated for part of the rows, as once, few or many counts, or as a class when the clone is expanded.

D gene,J gene,V gene,clone size,CDR3 DNA,CDR3 protein
TRBD1,TRBJ2-7,TRBV5-4,-,TGTGCCAGCAGGGAACGGGACAGGGACGAGCAGTACTTC,CASRERDRDEQYF
-,TRBJ1-1,TRBV18,-,TGTGCCAGCTCCCGCGCTAGATCGAACACTGAAGCTTTCTTT,CASSRARSNTEAFF
TRBD2,TRBJ2-3,TRBV5-1,-,TGCGCCAGCAGCAAGGGACTAGAGGGCGGGGATACGCAGTATTTT,CASSKGLEGGDTQYF
TRBD1,TRBJ2-7,TRBV5-6,-,TGTGCCAGCAGCGCCCCAGGGGGCATACCCTACGAGCAGTACTTC,CASSAPGGIPYEQYF
-,TRBJ2-3,TRBV28,-,TGTGCCAGCAGTACCGTTCGCGGTCGCACAGATACGCAGTATTTT,CASSTVRGRTDTQYF
TRBD1,TRBJ1-1,TRBV27,-,TGTGCCAGCAGTTTACCAGGGGGGAACACTGAAGCTTTCTTT,CASSLPGGNTEAFF
-,TRBJ2-5,TRBV19,-,TGTGCCAGTAGTCCATCGACGGGGAGGGGGGGGACCCAGTACTTC,CASSPSTGRGGTQYF
-,TRBJ2-5,TRBV7-9,-,TGTGCCAGCAGCTTCCCTAGCCTGAGTTATGAAGAGACCCAGTACTTC,CASSFPSLSYEETQYF
TRBD1,TRBJ1-2,TRBV7-2,few,TGTGCCAGCAGCCGCGAATCCGGGACAGGGTTCTATGGCTACACCTTC,CASSRESGTGFYGYTF
TRBD1,TRBJ2-6,TRBV6-5,-,TGTGCCAGCAGCTCAGGGGGCACTGGGGCCAACGTCCTGACTTTC,CASSSGGTGANVLTF
TRBD1,TRBJ1-2,TRBV19,-,TGTGCCAGTAGAAGGCAGGGACAGGGGCTGCAAATTGGCGGCTACACCTTC,CASRRQGQGLQIGGYTF
TRBD2,TRBJ2-1,TRBV7-8,-,TGTGCCAGCAGCCACCTAGCGGGAAGAGACAATGAGCAGTTCTTC,CASSHLAGRDNEQFF
-,TRBJ2-3,TRBV28,once,TGTGCCAGCAGTGAGGGCGGCACCACAGATACGCAGTATTTT,CASSEGGTTDTQYF
-,TRBJ1-2,TRBV9,-,TGTGCCAGCAGCACCAACTATAATGGCTACACCTTC,CASSTNYNGYTF
TRBD2,TRBJ2-1,TRBV9,-,TGTGCCAGCAGCCCCACTCCGGGAGGGTGGGGAAATGAGCAGTTCTTC,CASSPTPGGWGNEQFF
-,TRBJ1-1,TRBV7-9,-,TGTGCCAGCAGCTTAGCGCTTAGGGAGGCTGAAGCTTTCTTT,CASSLALREAEAFF
TRBD1,TRBJ1-2,TRBV28,-,TGTGCCAGCAGCACACAGGGGGGGGGTGGCTACACCTTC,CASSTQGGGGYTF
-,TRBJ2-2,TRBV28,-,TGTGCCACCTTGGGACAGGAGCTGTTTTTT,CATLGQELFF
-,TRBJ2-3,TRBV9,few,TGTGCCAGCACTTGGGCCGCAGATACGCAGTATTTT,CASTWAADTQYF
-,TRBJ2-1,TRBV28,-,TGTGCCAGCAGTTCTATCGGGAGCCAGTACAATGAGCAGTTCTTC,CASSSIGSQYNEQFF
TRBD2,TRBJ2-5,TRBV11-3,-,TGTGCCAGCAGCTTAGGGACTAGCGGGGGGTTCGAGACCCAGTACTTC,CASSLGTSGGFETQYF
-,TRBJ1-4,TRBV5-1,once,TGCGCCAGCAGCCTAGGACAGTATAATGAAAAACTGTTTTTT,CASSLGQYNEKLFF
TRBD2,TRBJ2-7,TRBV11-2,few,TGTGCCAGCAGCTTGGGACTAGCGGGGGGGTACTACGAGCAGTACTTC,CASSLGLAGGYYEQYF
-,TRBJ2-1,TRBV5-1,-,TGCGCCAGCAGCTTGGCCAAAAACATGGTCAATGAGCAGTTCTTC,CASSLAKNMVNEQFF
TRBD2,TRBJ2-7,TRBV11-2,-,TGTGCCAGCAGCTTGGCAGGCGGGGGGGCATCGAACTTC,CASSLAGGGASNF
-,TRBJ1-1,TRBV9,-,TGTGCCAGCAGCGTAGCAGGGGCCGACACTGAAGCTTTCTTT,CASSVAGADTEAFF
TRBD1,TRBJ2-1,TRBV11-1,few,TGTGCCAGCAGCATATGGGACAGGGGGAATGAGCAGTTCTTC,CASSIWDRGNEQFF
-,TRBJ2-7,TRBV25-1,-,TGTGCCAGCAGTGAACTGGGGGGAGACCTCTACGAGCAGTACTTC,CASSELGGDLYEQYF
-,TRBJ1-4,TRBV7-9,-,TGTGCCAGCGGGATAAGAGAGGGAGGTGAAAAACTGTTTTTT,CASGIREGGEKLFF
-,TRBJ2-7,TRBV4-1,-,TGCGCCAGCAGCCAGACTGGGACTTTGGTGCAGTACTTC,CASSQTGTLVQYF
TRBD1,TRBJ2-4,TRBV19,once,TGTGCCAGTAGTATAGATCGGGACAGGGGGCTCGGCAAAAACATTCAGTACTTC,CASSIDRDRGLGKNIQYF
-,TRBJ1-5,TRBV4-3,-,TGCGCCAGCAGCCTTGGCAGCAATCAGCCCCAGCATTTT,CASSLGSNQPQHF
-,TRBJ2-2,TRBV10-3,-,TGTGCCATAACACCCCGGGAGAACACCGGGGAGCTGTTTTTT,CAITPRENTGELFF
TRBD1,TRBJ2-5,TRBV19,-,TGTGCCAGTAGGGACTCGGGACAGGGTTATGAGACCCAGTACTTC,CASRDSGQGYETQYF
TRBD1,TRBJ2-7,TRBV5-1,-,TGCGCCAGCGGCCTTGGGACAGGGGCCGAGCAGTACTTC,CASGLGTGAEQYF
-,TRBJ1-5,TRBV5-4,-,TGTGCCAGCAGCTTTCGACATTCTAGCAATCAGCCCCAGCATTTT,CASSFRHSSNQPQHF
-,TRBJ2-3,TRBV6-5,-,TGTGCCAGCAGTTACTCGGGCGGGGGCACGCAGTATTTT,CASSYSGGGTQYF
-,TRBJ2-7,TRBV28,-,TGTGCCAGCAGTCTCCCCCCTTGGGGGCCTCAGCAGGACTTC,CASSLPPWGPQQDF
TRBD1,TRBJ2-1,TRBV4-3,-,TGCGCCAGCGCTCTGGGACAGGGTACCACCAGTGAGCAGTTCTTC,CASALGQGTTSEQFF
TRBD1,TRBJ1-3,TRBV7-6,-,TGTGCCAGCAGCTTAAACAGGGGATCTGGAAACACCATATATTTT,CASSLNRGSGNTIYF
TRBD2,TRBJ2-3,TRBV19,few,TGTGCCAGTAGTATAGCAACCGGGACTAGGTTGGATACGCAGTATTTT,CASSIATGTRLDTQYF
TRBD2,TRBJ2-2,TRBV5-6,-,TGTGCCAGCAGCCGGACTAGCGCCTTTAACACCGGGGAGCTGTTTTTT,CASSRTSAFNTGELFF
TRBD2,TRBJ2-5,TRBV10-3,-,TGTGCCATCAGTTCTAGCGGAGCGCAAGAGACCCAGTACTTC,CAISSSGAQETQYF
-,TRBJ1-5,TRBV30,few,TGTGCCTGGAGTGTCGGGACTGATCAGCCCCAGCATTTT,CAWSVGTDQPQHF
-,TRBJ2-1,TRBV6-5,once,TGTGCCAGCAGTTACTCCAGGTTATCCTACAATGAGCAGTTCTTC,CASSYSRLSYNEQFF
TRBD1,TRBJ2-2,TRBV7-9,-,TGTGCCAGCAGCCCCCGACAGGGGGATGACGGGGAGCTGTTTTTT,CASSPRQGDDGELFF
TRBD1,TRBJ1-5,TRBV5-1,few,TGCGCCAGCAGCTCCGGGACAGGGGCCAATCAGCCCCAGCATTTT,CASSSGTGANQPQHF
TRBD1,TRBJ1-2,TRBV6-1,-,TGTGCCAGCAGTACAGGGGCTTTTGCTAACTATGGCTACACCTTC,CASSTGAFANYGYTF
-,TRBJ2-2,TRBV9,-,TGTGCCAGCAGCGTAGTTCCTGGGCTGGTCTACACCGGGGAGCTGTTTTTT,CASSVVPGLVYTGELFF
TRBD1,TRBJ2-1,TRBV5-4,-,TGTGCCAGCAGCTTACCCGGGACAGGGGTGAGTTGGGTCTACAATGAGCAGTTCTTC,CASSLPGTGVSWVYNEQFF
TRBD1,TRBJ1-4,TRBV28,-,TGTGCCAGCAGAATAGGACAGGGGTTAGGGGAAAAACTGTTTTTT,CASRIGQGLGEKLFF
TRBD2,TRBJ2-7,TRBV11-2,few,TGTGCCAGCAGCCAGCGGGAGGGCCTTAGAAACGAGCAGTACTTC,CASSQREGLRNEQYF
TRBD1,TRBJ1-4,TRBV7-2,-,TGTGCCAGCAGCTCCAGACAGGGGGTGCAAAAACTGTTTTTT,CASSSRQGVQKLFF
-,TRBJ1-5,TRBV19,-,TGTGCCAGTAGAAGGGGGTTTTTTTTGAGTCAGCCCCAGCATTTT,CASRRGFFLSQPQHF
-,TRBJ1-1,TRBV4-1,-,TGCGCCAGCAGAAAAGAGACTTCCCGGAGCACTGAAGCTTTCTTT,CASRKETSRSTEAFF
TRBD1,TRBJ1-6,TRBV7-2,-,TGTGCCAGCAGCTTAGTGGGGACAGGGCCTGACGTTGGCTCACCCCTCCACTTT,CASSLVGTGPDVGSPLHF
-,TRBJ2-5,TRBV30,-,TGTGCCTGGGCGCAAGAGACCCAGTACTTC,CAWAQETQYF